The TCR beta chain under discussion was sequenced for a study of graft-versus-host responses after intestinal transplantation. This CDR3 is built from 14 residues. Germline V gene data show CDR1 as PRHDT and CDR2 as FYEKMQ (reference sequence). The V end was cut by 0 bases, the J end by 5 bases, with 11 bases between. This clone came up a few times. Its target is not known. TCRdb keeps only in-frame clones here, not all; method: immunoSEQ multiplex PCR. The data contain 85,000 to 90,000 clones, almost 90% of them singletons. Sequences were derived from unstimulated CD4+ T cells sorted from spleen or lymph node cells, sampled before intestinal transplant. The receptor comes from a human donor who received an intestinal transplant. The rearrangement joins TRBV13 to TRBJ2-7; D is ambiguous. The CDR3 region is CASSLGGRKDEQYF. For the CDR3, the DNA is TGTGCCAGCAGCTTAGGGGGCAGGAAGGACGAGCAGTACTTC.